The 8 T cell receptor beta chains presented below share a single source sample, sequenced in a study of blood T cell repertoires in COVID-19. Here immunoSEQ multiplex PCR was the method, and the copy in TCRdb shows in-frame clones only, minus some. The table records roughly 290,000 clones, about 80% of them present only once. Sequencing was carried out using peripheral blood. The source of these receptors is an older person with COVID-19, enrolled during active disease.

This chain links TRBV6-2 or TRBV6-3 with TRBJ2-7; D is uncertain. Trimming took 2 bases from V and 0 from J, leaving 11 bases between them. Per the germline V gene, CDR1 is MNHEY and CDR2 is SVGEGT. This CDR3 has 15 residues. CDR3 region: CASSYVALNSYEQYF. For the CDR3, the DNA is TGTGCCAGCAGTTACGTGGCTCTGAACTCCTACGAGCAGTACTTC.

This clone was counted once. The rearrangement joins TRBV5-4 to TRBJ1-6; no firm D call. CDR3 size: 15 residues. Trimming took off 10 bases at V and 10 bases at J, with 24 bases between the two ends. From germline, CDR1 is SGHNT and CDR2 YYREEE (reference sequence). The CDR3 DNA sequence: TGTGCCTATAGAATGAGATCGGGAGGAGAATCACCCCTCCACTTT. Residues: CAYRMRSGGESPLHF.

V is TRBV5-1 and J is TRBJ2-5; 8 bases line up with TRBD1. CDR1 is SGHRS and CDR2 is YFSETQ in the germline V gene. The CDR3 runs 15 residues. V was pared by 3 bases and J by 5 bases, with 9 bases of the junction left unmatched. The chain's CDR3 is CASSSDGQGIETQYF. The CDR3 nucleotides read TGCGCCAGCAGCTCGGATGGACAGGGAATCGAGACCCAGTACTTC.

This chain links TRBV18 with TRBJ2-5; D unclear. From germline, CDR1 is KGHSH and CDR2 LQKENI. The CDR3 consists of 12 residues. Trimming cost V 4 bases and J 4 bases, with 7 bases left between them. The DNA of the CDR3 is TGTGCCAGCTCACGGGCCCGAGAGACCCAGTACTTC. It translates to CASSRARETQYF. The whole variable domain, remainder taken from reference TRBV18 and TRBJ2-5, is NAGVMQNPRHLVRRRGQEARLRCSPMKGHSHVYWYRQLPEEGLKFMVYLQKENIIDESGMPKERFSAEFPKEGPSILRIQQVVRGDSAAYFCASSRARETQYFGPGTRLLVL.

V and J are TRBV6-4 and TRBJ1-2, with D perhaps matching TRBD1 (6 bases). Germline assignment: CDR1 MRHNA and CDR2 SNTAGT. The V end lost 2 bases, the J end lost 7 bases, and 8 bases lay between the germline ends. CDR3 length: 12 amino acids. CDR3 residues: CASSDRGTGYTF. DNA for the CDR3: TGTGCCAGCAGTGACAGGGGGACTGGCTACACCTTC.

This chain connects TRBV18 to TRBJ1-4; D is unclear. CDR3 length equals 14 residues. Germline V gene sequence: CDR1 KGHSH, CDR2 LQKENI. The V gene lost 1 base and the J gene lost 5 bases, with 8 bases spanning the gap. The CDR3 DNA follows: TGTGCCAGCTCACCACAACAGCAGAATGAAAAACTGTTTTTT. Translating gives CASSPQQQNEKLFF.

Worth noting for this clone: This sample also contains other DNA sequences that code for the same CDR3. This sequence joins TRBV7-9 and TRBJ2-5, with D tentatively TRBD1 (5 bases). The CDR3 is 15 residues long. CDR1 is SEHNR and CDR2 is FQNEAQ in the germline V gene (reference sequence). Trimming took off 3 bases at V and 4 bases at J, with 15 bases between the two ends. The CDR3 nucleotides are TGTGCCAGCAGCTTGCGGCAGGGAAATCGAGAGACCCAGTACTTC. It codes for CASSLRQGNRETQYF.

This clone was counted once. The chain employs TRBV18 and TRBJ2-1; D may be TRBD1 (6 bases). Looked up from germline, CDR1 is KGHSH and CDR2 is LQKENI. V lost 6 bases, J lost 0 bases, and 15 bases lay in between. The CDR3 extends over 16 amino acids. The CDR3 DNA is TGTGCCAGCTCGTTAGTGGGACACTCCTCCTACAATGAGCAGTTCTTC. It yields the protein CASSLVGHSSYNEQFF. Full variable domain (remainder filled in from reference TRBV18 and TRBJ2-1): NAGVMQNPRHLVRRRGQEARLRCSPMKGHSHVYWYRQLPEEGLKFMVYLQKENIIDESGMPKERFSAEFPKEGPSILRIQQVVRGDSAAYFCASSLVGHSSYNEQFFGPGTRLTVL.